This T cell receptor (beta chain) stems from a study of blood T cell repertoires in COVID-19. Study-level information: Material from acute and convalescent COVID-19 was sourced from the United States, Italy and Spain. T cells, B-cell-depleted T cells, or PBMCs provided the cDNA or gDNA that served as material.

This clone was observed a few times. Per the study methods: From reference gene primer amplification, estimates of nucleated cell counts were derived. Sequencing used immunoSEQ multiplex PCR; TCRdb keeps in-frame clones, though not all of them. V and J calls and clone size are copied from that table; D and trimming were computed from the DNA. Of around 95,000 clones listed, 85% are singletons. This clonotype was sampled from a human donor in a cohort sampled during active COVID-19. Sequencing input: peripheral blood.

The CDR3 DNA reads TGTGCCAGCGTCGCCACCGGGACAGGGAACACTGAAGCTTTCTTT. This sequence encodes CASVATGTGNTEAFF. The chain uses TRBV3-1 (or the pseudogene TRBV3-2) and TRBJ1-1; 8 positions agree with TRBD1. Germline loops: CDR1 LGHDT, CDR2 YNNKEL (reference sequence). V trimming: 8 bases; J trimming: 1 base; junction bases outside the gene matches: 9. The CDR3 contains 15 residues.